One sample yielded the 27 T cell receptor beta chains listed below, sequenced in a study of T cell responses to AZD1222 COVID-19 vaccine. The data were produced by immunoSEQ multiplex PCR, yet TCRdb's version contains in-frame clones alone and is incomplete. The repertoire holds 15,000 to 20,000 clones, with 89% as singletons. The input for sequencing was peripheral blood, taken 28 days after the second AZD1222 dose. These receptors were collected from an adult who received the AZD1222 COVID-19 vaccine.

The V and J genes are TRBV28 and TRBJ1-4; 8 bases agree with TRBD1. Trimming cost V 5 bases and J 6 bases; bases outside gene matches: 5. The CDR3 spans 14 residues. From germline, CDR1 is MDHEN and CDR2 SYDVKM. The CDR3: CASSGQGVYEKLFF. CDR3 DNA: TGTGCCAGCAGTGGACAGGGCGTTTATGAAAAACTGTTTTTT.

This clone appeared a single time. The chain is built from TRBV6-1 and TRBJ1-2, with 7 bases fitting TRBD1. Trimming removed 0 bases from V and 2 bases from J; junction bases left unmatched: 3. The CDR3 loop spans 15 amino acids. Germline-derived CDR1 and CDR2 are MNHNS and SASEGT. CDR3 DNA: TGTGCCAGCAGTGAAGCCTCGACAGGGAACTATGGCTACACCTTC. Translated: CASSEASTGNYGYTF.

The chain uses TRBV7-9 and TRBJ2-4, with TRBD2 as a possible D gene (5 bases). The germline CDR1 and CDR2 sequences are SEHNR and FQNEAQ (reference sequence). The CDR3 consists of 16 residues. Trimming took 1 base from V and 0 from J, leaving 10 bases between them. CDR3 sequence (DNA): TGTGCCAGCAGCTTAGGGGCGGGTCTAGCCAAAAACATTCAGTACTTC. Translation gives CASSLGAGLAKNIQYF.

This sequence joins TRBV5-1 and TRBJ1-4; D unclear. The CDR3 loop spans 15 amino acids. V was pared by 1 base and J by 8 bases, with 15 bases between. Germline V gene lookup returns CDR1 SGHRS and CDR2 YFSETQ. DNA for the CDR3: TGCGCCAGCAGCTTGAGACCGGGATTTCTGGAAAAACTGTTTTTT. Amino acid sequence: CASSLRPGFLEKLFF.

The chain links TRBV11-3 to TRBJ2-5, with 14 bases fitting TRBD2. The CDR3 consists of 18 residues. V gave up 1 base and J gave up 4 bases; unmatched junction bases: 8. Germline values: CDR1 SGHNT, CDR2 YENEEA. CDR3 DNA: TGTGCCAGCAGCTTAGGGGGGAGACTAGCGGGAGGGCCAGAGACCCAGTACTTC. Translation: CASSLGGRLAGGPETQYF.

The chain recombines TRBV5-1 with TRBJ2-7; D remains unclear. The V gene lost 0 bases and the J gene lost 1 base, with 11 bases spanning the gap. Germline CDR1 SGHRS, CDR2 YFSETQ. The CDR3 loop spans 15 amino acids. CDR3 nucleotide sequence: TGCGCCAGCAGCTTGGATCGTGGGTTATCCTACGAGCAGTACTTC. Its protein product is CASSLDRGLSYEQYF.

V is TRBV27 and J is TRBJ2-1, with D possibly matching TRBD1 (6 bases). The ends were cut back, 3 bases at V and 5 bases at J, with 14 bases in the middle. CDR1 and CDR2 (germline): MNHEY, SMNVEV (reference sequence). The CDR3 runs 15 residues. The CDR3 here is CASSFVGAKHNEQFF. CDR3 in DNA: TGTGCCAGCAGTTTTGTGGGGGCCAAGCACAATGAGCAGTTCTTC.

In DNA, the CDR3 is TGCGCCAGCAGGACCCCTCAGCAACCGCCGGGCCACGAGCAGTACTTC. Translation gives CASRTPQQPPGHEQYF. The V call is TRBV10-1, the J call TRBJ2-7; D ambiguous. CDR3 length: 16 amino acids. The V end was cut by 6 bases, the J end by 5 bases, with 23 bases between. CDR1 and CDR2 from the germline V gene are WNHNN and SYGVQD (reference sequence).

Only one count was recorded for this clone. The chain links TRBV13 to TRBJ2-2, with TRBD1 matching over 7 bases. The V gene's germline CDR1 is PRHDT and CDR2 FYEKMQ (reference sequence). The V gene end was trimmed by 6 bases and the J gene end by 0 bases; junction bases not matched to a gene: 1. CDR3 length equals 14 residues. The CDR3 DNA sequence: TGTGCCAGCAGGGGACAGTCGAACACCGGGGAGCTGTTTTTT. Protein sequence: CASRGQSNTGELFF.

The chain uses TRBV25-1 and TRBJ1-1, with 8 nucleotides matching TRBD1. The V segment lost 4 bases and the J segment 5 bases; nucleotides outside the gene matches: 6. The CDR3 length is 14 residues. The germline V gene has CDR1 MGHDK and CDR2 SYGVNS. The DNA of the CDR3 is TGTGCCAGCAGTGGGACAGGGAGGGGGACTGAAGCTTTCTTT. It specifies CASSGTGRGTEAFF. The entire variable domain, with the rest obtained from reference TRBV25-1 and TRBJ1-1, is as follows: EADIYQTPRYLVIGTGKKITLECSQTMGHDKMYWYQQDPGMELHLIHYSYGVNSTEKGDLSSESTVSRIRTEHFPLTLESARPSHTSQYLCASSGTGRGTEAFFGQGTRLTVV.

This clone was found a few times. The CDR3 is CASSSQETQYF. CDR3 bases: TGTGCCAGCAGTTCTCAAGAGACCCAGTACTTC. The chain joins TRBV27 to TRBJ2-5; no firm D call. The germline gives CDR1 MNHEY, CDR2 SMNVEV (reference sequence). The ends were cut back, 4 bases at V and 2 bases at J, with 2 bases in the middle. CDR3 length: 11 residues.

As DNA, the CDR3 is TGTGCCAGCAGCTTAGATCGGGGAGCAGATACGCAGTATTTT. This encodes CASSLDRGADTQYF. This chain joins TRBV11-2 and TRBJ2-3, with D possibly TRBD2 on 5 matching bases. The CDR3 spans 14 residues. Germline values: CDR1 SGHAT, CDR2 FQNNGV. V was shortened by 0 bases and J by 4 bases, with 8 bases between the two germline ends.

J is TRBJ2-7 and V is TRBV14; no clear D. The ends were cut back, 3 bases at V and 1 base at J, with 7 bases in the middle. The CDR3 length is 13 residues. From germline, CDR1 is SGHDN and CDR2 FVKESK. The CDR3 coding sequence is TGTGCCAGCAGCCAGGGGAATTCCTACGAGCAGTACGTC. Translation gives CASSQGNSYEQYV.

This chain's CDR3 is CASSSGGVRTEAFF. The CDR3, as DNA: TGCGCCAGCAGCTCAGGGGGCGTGCGTACTGAAGCTTTCTTT. The rearrangement links TRBV5-1 to TRBJ1-1, with TRBD1 identical over 8 bases. J gave up 5 bases and V 3 bases, and 6 bases lay outside the gene matches. Per germline, CDR1 SGHRS and CDR2 YFSETQ. The CDR3 contains 14 residues. Variable domain in full (rest from reference TRBV5-1 and TRBJ1-1): KAGVTQTPRYLIKTRGQQVTLSCSPISGHRSVSWYQQTPGQGLQFLFEYFSETQRNKGNFPGRFSGRQFSNSRSEMNVSTLELGDSALYLCASSSGGVRTEAFFGQGTRLTVV.

V gene TRBV3-1 (or the pseudogene TRBV3-2) combines with J gene TRBJ2-4; the D gene is possibly TRBD1 (5 bases). The CDR3 covers 15 residues. Trimming stripped 5 bases from V and 3 bases from J, with 14 bases between. Germline V gene sequence: CDR1 LGHDT, CDR2 YNNKEL (reference sequence). CDR3 nucleotides: TGTGCCAGCAGCAAACAGGTTATCGACAAAAACATTCAGTACTTC. Translation: CASSKQVIDKNIQYF.

J is TRBJ2-1 and V is TRBV10-3, with D possibly TRBD2 on 6 matching bases. The CDR3 contains 11 residues. The V and J ends lost 5 bases and 7 bases respectively, with 6 bases between them. Germline values: CDR1 ENHRY, CDR2 SYGVKD. The CDR3 coding sequence is TGTGCCATCAGTCTAGCGAATGAGCAGTTCTTC. Protein: CAISLANEQFF.

J is TRBJ2-2 and V is TRBV6-5, with 10 bases matching TRBD2. This CDR3 comprises 15 residues. Germline CDR1 MNHEY, CDR2 SVGAGI. The junction had 0 bases not matched to a gene; V was cut back by 4 bases and J by 1 base. The CDR3 nucleotides read TGTGCCAGCAGTTCTAGCGGGGGGAACACCGGGGAGCTGTTTTTT. It translates to CASSSSGGNTGELFF.

This rearrangement joins TRBV18 to TRBJ2-5, with TRBD2 matching 14 bases. CDR3 length equals 15 residues. The germline V gene has CDR1 KGHSH and CDR2 LQKENI. The V and J ends lost 6 bases and 1 base, in that order; junction bases with no gene match: 1. The CDR3 is CASSGLAGGQETQYF. The CDR3 DNA sequence: TGTGCCAGCTCCGGACTAGCGGGAGGCCAAGAGACCCAGTACTTC.

The CDR3 sequence: CASSQDRGYRNEQFF. CDR3 DNA sequence: TGCGCCAGCAGCCAAGATCGGGGCTATCGAAATGAGCAGTTCTTC. The chain has TRBV4-1 and TRBJ2-1; D assignment may be TRBD1 or TRBD2 (5 bases each). The CDR3 consists of 15 residues. Trimming took off 0 bases at V and 7 bases at J, with 13 bases between the two ends. Per the germline V gene, CDR1 is MGHRA and CDR2 is YSYEKL.

V is TRBV7-6 and J is TRBJ2-2, with 7 bases fitting TRBD2. The CDR3 loop spans 17 amino acids. V trimming: 5 bases; J trimming: 4 bases; junction bases outside the gene matches: 13. Germline V gene data show CDR1 as SGHVS and CDR2 as FNYEAQ. CDR3 protein: CASSHKLREGGTGELFF. CDR3 sequence (DNA): TGTGCCAGCAGCCACAAACTGAGGGAGGGCGGCACCGGGGAGCTGTTTTTT.

The gene calls are TRBV5-1 and TRBJ1-6, with TRBD1 matching over 9 bases. Looked up from germline, CDR1 is SGHRS and CDR2 is YFSETQ. The CDR3 contains 14 residues. Germline trimming cut 4 bases from V and 11 bases from J; bases unmatched to any gene: 7. The CDR3 DNA reads as TGCGCCAGCAGCCTGAGGGACAGGGAGACACCCCTCCACTTT. Residues: CASSLRDRETPLHF.

Written as DNA, the CDR3 is TGCAGCGCTGAGTCACGTCTGTATGGCTACACCTTC. This gives the protein CSAESRLYGYTF. The V and J genes are TRBV29-1 and TRBJ1-2, with D unclear. From germline, CDR1 is SQVTM and CDR2 ANQGSEA. CDR3 size: 12 residues. V was cut by 7 bases and J by 5 bases, with 14 bases left in between.

The CDR3 sequence is CASSAKLALSTDTQYF. The CDR3 DNA follows: TGCGCCAGCAGCGCCAAACTAGCGCTAAGCACAGATACGCAGTATTTT. The gene calls are TRBV5-1 and TRBJ2-3; TRBD2 aligns across 7 bases. V shed 4 bases, J shed 0 bases, and the junction held 8 bases outside the gene matches. The CDR3 contains 16 residues. Looked up from germline, CDR1 is SGHRS and CDR2 is YFSETQ. The full variable domain, rest sourced from reference TRBV5-1 and TRBJ2-3, is KAGVTQTPRYLIKTRGQQVTLSCSPISGHRSVSWYQQTPGQGLQFLFEYFSETQRNKGNFPGRFSGRQFSNSRSEMNVSTLELGDSALYLCASSAKLALSTDTQYFGPGTRLTVL.

The chain links TRBV12-3 or TRBV12-4 to TRBJ1-3; D gene unclear. Trimming took off 8 bases at V and 4 bases at J, with 9 bases between the two ends. The CDR3 covers 12 residues. The CDR3 region has the DNA TGTGCCAGCCGGGCGCCCGGAAACACCATATATTTT. As protein: CASRAPGNTIYF.

The genes are TRBV12-3 or TRBV12-4 and TRBJ1-5; weak D call: TRBD1 (5 bases). The CDR3 runs to 13 residues. Trimming removed 6 bases at V and 2 bases at J, with 8 bases between. The CDR3 protein is CASSLQGNQPQHF. The CDR3 DNA follows: TGTGCCAGCAGCCTACAGGGCAATCAGCCCCAGCATTTT.

The sample holds a few counts of this clone. This chain links TRBV5-1 with TRBJ2-5; D uncertain. The V gene lost 0 bases and the J gene lost 5 bases, with 8 bases spanning the gap. Germline assignment: CDR1 SGHRS and CDR2 YFSETQ. The CDR3 has 13 amino acids. This CDR3 is CASSLGFVETQYF. The DNA of the CDR3 is TGCGCCAGCAGCTTGGGTTTTGTGGAGACCCAGTACTTC.

The J gene is TRBJ2-2, the V gene TRBV5-6; 9 bases agree with TRBD2. The CDR3 is 18 residues long. Germline values: CDR1 SGHDT, CDR2 YYEEEE. J lost 5 bases, V lost 4 bases, and 15 bases had no gene match. In DNA form, the CDR3 reads TGTGCCAGCAGCCAAAGCCCGGGACTAGCATCGAGTACCGGGGAGCTGTTTTTT. Translation: CASSQSPGLASSTGELFF.